This T cell receptor (beta chain) was obtained from a study of T-cell reconstitution after alpha-beta-depleted transplantation in children. General study points: Some patients' high day-60 TCRbeta diversity was traced to surviving recipient T cells and thymic progenitors.

This clonotype was found many times. Its cognate antigen is unknown. Researchers prepared the TCRbeta library using unique molecular identifiers, the study reports. Using its own MiXCR run on the PCR reads, TCRdb lists one record per CDR3 protein. The data show under 300,000 distinct CDR3 sequences, 11% seen once. This receptor was identified in a male patient between 2 and 10 years old who had a stem cell transplant for chronic granulomatous disease, so the T cells may come from the graft donor. The sequences come from peripheral blood, collected 180 days after TCRalphabeta/CD19-depleted stem cell transplant.

In DNA, the CDR3 is TGCAGTGCCCGCGGGTCTCCTGACGAGCAGTACTTC. It encodes CSARGSPDEQYF. The rearrangement joins TRBV20-1 to TRBJ2-7; possible D gene TRBD2, 5 bases. Germline CDR1 reads DFQATT; CDR2 reads SNEGSKA (reference sequence). The V gene lost 6 bases and the J gene lost 5 bases, with 14 bases spanning the gap. The CDR3 runs to 12 residues.